This T cell receptor (beta chain) was recovered during a study of control samples from healthy donors and cancer patients. This clone was observed many times. Germline trimming cut 2 bases from V and 6 bases from J; bases unmatched to any gene: 5. The length of the CDR3 is 14 residues. The germline V gene encodes CDR1 SGDLS and CDR2 YYNGEE. TCRdb's copy holds only in-frame clones and misses some; the assay was immunoSEQ multiplex PCR. Of around 190,000 clones in the sample, around 90% are singletons; the top ten hold roughly 1.3%. Sequencing was done on a sample of blood. The rearrangement links TRBV9 to TRBJ1-2, with TRBD1 matching over 9 bases. The receptor was derived from a woman aged 50 to 60 in good health. CDR3 sequence reads: CASSVGTGRDGYTF. The DNA of the CDR3 is TGTGCCAGCAGCGTCGGGACAGGGAGGGATGGCTACACCTTC. The full variable domain, completed using reference TRBV9 and TRBJ1-2, is DSGVTQTPKHLITATGQRVTLRCSPRSGDLSVYWYQQSLDQGLQFLIQYYNGEERAKGNILERFSAQQFPDLHSELNLSSLELGDSALYFCASSVGTGRDGYTFGSGTRLTVV.